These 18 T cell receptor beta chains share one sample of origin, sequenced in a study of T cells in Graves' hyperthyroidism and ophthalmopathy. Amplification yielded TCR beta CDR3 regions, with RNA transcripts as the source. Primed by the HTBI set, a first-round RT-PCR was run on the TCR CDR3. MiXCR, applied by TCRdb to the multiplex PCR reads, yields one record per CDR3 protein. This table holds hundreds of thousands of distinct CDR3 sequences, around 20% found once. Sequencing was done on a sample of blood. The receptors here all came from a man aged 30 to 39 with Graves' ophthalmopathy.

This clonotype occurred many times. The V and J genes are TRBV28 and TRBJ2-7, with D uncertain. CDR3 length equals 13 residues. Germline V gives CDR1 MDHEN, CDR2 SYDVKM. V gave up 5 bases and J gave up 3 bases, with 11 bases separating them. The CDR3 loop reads CASSLRPSYEQYF. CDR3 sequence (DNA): TGTGCCAGCAGTCTCAGGCCTAGCTACGAGCAGTACTTC.

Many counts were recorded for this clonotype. CDR3 sequence: CASSHPNSEAFF. In DNA form, the CDR3 reads TGTGCCAGCAGTCACCCTAACAGCGAAGCTTTCTTT. The rearrangement links TRBV28 to TRBJ1-1; D gene unclear. The germline V gene has CDR1 MDHEN and CDR2 SYDVKM. The length of the CDR3 is 12 residues. Trimming stripped 5 bases from V and 8 bases from J, with 12 bases between.

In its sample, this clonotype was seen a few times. The CDR3 DNA sequence: TGTGCCAGCAGCGTAGATTGGCGGGAGGGCCCCTACGAGCAGTACTTC. Its protein is CASSVDWREGPYEQYF. The chain links TRBV9 to TRBJ2-7; TRBD2 agrees at 9 bases. J lost 2 bases, V lost 0 bases, and 6 bases had no gene match. CDR1 SGDLS and CDR2 YYNGEE come from the germline V gene. The CDR3 runs to 16 residues.

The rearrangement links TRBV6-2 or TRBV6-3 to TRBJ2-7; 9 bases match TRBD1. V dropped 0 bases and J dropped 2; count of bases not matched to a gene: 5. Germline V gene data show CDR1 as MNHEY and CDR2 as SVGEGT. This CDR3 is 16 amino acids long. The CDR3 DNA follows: TGTGCCAGCAGTTACTCGGGACAGGGAGATCCCTACGAGCAGTACTTC. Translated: CASSYSGQGDPYEQYF.

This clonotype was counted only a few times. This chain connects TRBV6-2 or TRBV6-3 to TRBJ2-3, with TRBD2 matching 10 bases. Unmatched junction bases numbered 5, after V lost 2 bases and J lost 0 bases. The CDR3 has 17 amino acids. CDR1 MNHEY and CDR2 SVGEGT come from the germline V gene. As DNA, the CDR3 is TGTGCCAGCAGTTACAACGGACTAGCGGCTAGCACAGATACGCAGTATTTT. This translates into CASSYNGLAASTDTQYF.

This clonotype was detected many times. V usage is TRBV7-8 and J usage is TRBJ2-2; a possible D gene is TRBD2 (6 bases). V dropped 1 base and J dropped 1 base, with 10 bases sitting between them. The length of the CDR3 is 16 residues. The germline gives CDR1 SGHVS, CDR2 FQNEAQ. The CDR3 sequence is CASSLGLRGNTGELFF. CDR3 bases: TGTGCCAGCAGCTTAGGGTTGCGGGGGAACACCGGGGAGCTGTTTTTT.

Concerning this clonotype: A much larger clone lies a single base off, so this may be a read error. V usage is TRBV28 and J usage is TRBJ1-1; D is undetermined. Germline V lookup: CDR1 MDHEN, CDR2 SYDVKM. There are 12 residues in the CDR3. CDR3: CARSLRGLEAFF. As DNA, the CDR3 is TGTGCCCGCAGTTTACGAGGTCTTGAAGCTTTCTTT.

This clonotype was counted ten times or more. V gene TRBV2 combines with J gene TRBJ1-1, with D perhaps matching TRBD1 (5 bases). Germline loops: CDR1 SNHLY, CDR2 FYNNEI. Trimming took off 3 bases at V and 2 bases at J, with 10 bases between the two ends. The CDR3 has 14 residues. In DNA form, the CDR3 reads TGTGCCAGCAGTGACAGGGCCCTCAACACTGAAGCTTTCTTT. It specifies CASSDRALNTEAFF.

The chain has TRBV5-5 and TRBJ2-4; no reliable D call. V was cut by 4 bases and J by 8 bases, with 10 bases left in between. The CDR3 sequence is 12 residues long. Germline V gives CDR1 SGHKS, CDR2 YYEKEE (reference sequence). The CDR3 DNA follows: TGTGCCAGCAGCCCAGACTCGGACATTCAGTACTTC. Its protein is CASSPDSDIQYF.

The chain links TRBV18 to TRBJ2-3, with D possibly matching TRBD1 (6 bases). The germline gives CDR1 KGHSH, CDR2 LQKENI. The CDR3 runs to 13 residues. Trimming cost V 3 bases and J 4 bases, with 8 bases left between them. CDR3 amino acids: CASSPTGPDTQYF. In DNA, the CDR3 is TGTGCCAGCTCACCTACAGGGCCAGATACGCAGTATTTT.

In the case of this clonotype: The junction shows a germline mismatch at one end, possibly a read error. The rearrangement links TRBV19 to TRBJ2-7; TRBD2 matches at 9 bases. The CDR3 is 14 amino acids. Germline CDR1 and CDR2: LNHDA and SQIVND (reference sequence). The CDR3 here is CASSDSGRSSEQYF. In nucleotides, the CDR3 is TGTGCCAGTAGTGACAGCGGGAGGTCCTCCGAGCAGTACTTC.

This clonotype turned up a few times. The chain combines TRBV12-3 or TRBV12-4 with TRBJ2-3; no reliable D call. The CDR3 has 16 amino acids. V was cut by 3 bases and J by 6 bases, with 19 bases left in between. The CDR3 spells CASSFGRTFRADTQYF. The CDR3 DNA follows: TGTGCCAGCAGTTTTGGCAGGACCTTTAGGGCCGATACGCAGTATTTT.

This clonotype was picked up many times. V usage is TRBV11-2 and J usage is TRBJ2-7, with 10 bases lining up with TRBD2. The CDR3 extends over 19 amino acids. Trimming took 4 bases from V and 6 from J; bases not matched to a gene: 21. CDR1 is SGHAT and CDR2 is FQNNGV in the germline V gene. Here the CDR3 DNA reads TGTGCCAGCAGCTCCGTGACTGGGACTAGCGCTAAGAAGGTCGGCGAGCAGTACTTC. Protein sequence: CASSSVTGTSAKKVGEQYF.

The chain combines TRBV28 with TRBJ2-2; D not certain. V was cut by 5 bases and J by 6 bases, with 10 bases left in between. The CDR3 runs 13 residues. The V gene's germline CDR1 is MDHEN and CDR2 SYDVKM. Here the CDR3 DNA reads TGTGCCAGCAGTCCTTTGGCGTCCGGGGAGCTGTTTTTT. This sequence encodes CASSPLASGELFF.

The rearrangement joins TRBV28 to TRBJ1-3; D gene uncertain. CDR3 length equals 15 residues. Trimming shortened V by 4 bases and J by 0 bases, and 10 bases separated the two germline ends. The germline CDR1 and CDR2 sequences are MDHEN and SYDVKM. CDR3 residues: CASSSPLASGNTIYF. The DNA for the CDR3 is TGTGCCAGCAGTTCCCCTCTGGCCTCTGGAAACACCATATATTTT.

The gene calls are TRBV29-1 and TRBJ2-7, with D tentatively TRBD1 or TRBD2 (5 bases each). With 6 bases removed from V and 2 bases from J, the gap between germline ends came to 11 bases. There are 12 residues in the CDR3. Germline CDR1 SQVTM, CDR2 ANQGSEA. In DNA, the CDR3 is TGCAGCGTCGGGGACGCCCCCTACGAGCAGTACTTC. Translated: CSVGDAPYEQYF.

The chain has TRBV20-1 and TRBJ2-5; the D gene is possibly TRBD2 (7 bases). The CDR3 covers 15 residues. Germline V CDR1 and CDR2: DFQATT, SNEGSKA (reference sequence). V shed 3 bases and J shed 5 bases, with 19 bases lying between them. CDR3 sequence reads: CSASDMEEGGETQYF. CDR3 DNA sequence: TGCAGTGCTAGTGATATGGAGGAGGGGGGGGAGACCCAGTACTTC.

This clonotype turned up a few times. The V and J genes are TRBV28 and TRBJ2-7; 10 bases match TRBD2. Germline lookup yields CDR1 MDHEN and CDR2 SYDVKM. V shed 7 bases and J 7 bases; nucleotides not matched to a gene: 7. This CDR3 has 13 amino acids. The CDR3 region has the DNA TGTGCCAGCATCGGAGCGGGAGGGCATGAGCAGTACTTC. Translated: CASIGAGGHEQYF.